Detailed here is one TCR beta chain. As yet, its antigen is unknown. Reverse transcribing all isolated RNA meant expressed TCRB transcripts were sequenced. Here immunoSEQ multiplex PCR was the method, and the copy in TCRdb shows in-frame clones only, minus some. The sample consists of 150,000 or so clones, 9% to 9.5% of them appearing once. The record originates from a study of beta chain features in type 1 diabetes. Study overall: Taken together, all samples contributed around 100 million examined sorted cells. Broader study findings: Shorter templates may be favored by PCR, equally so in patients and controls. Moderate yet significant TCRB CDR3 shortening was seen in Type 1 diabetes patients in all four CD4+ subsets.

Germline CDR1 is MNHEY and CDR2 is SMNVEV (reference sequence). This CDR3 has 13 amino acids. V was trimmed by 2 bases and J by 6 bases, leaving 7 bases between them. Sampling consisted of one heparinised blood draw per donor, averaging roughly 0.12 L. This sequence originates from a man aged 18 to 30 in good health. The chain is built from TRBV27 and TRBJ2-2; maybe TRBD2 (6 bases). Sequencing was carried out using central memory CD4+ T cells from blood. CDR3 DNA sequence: TGTGCCAGCAGTTTACGGGGGTCCGGGGAGCTGTTTTTT. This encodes CASSLRGSGELFF.